This TCR beta chain was profiled in a study of blood T cell repertoires in COVID-19. Study-level information: The analysed material was cDNA or gDNA that came from T cells, B-cell-depleted T cells, or PBMCs.

Germline V CDR1 and CDR2: SGHVS, FQNEAQ. This CDR3 is built from 15 residues. Trimming left V 1 base short and J 2 bases short, with 10 bases between. Measured with immunoSEQ multiplex PCR; TCRdb has only the in-frame clones, and not every one. The data hold around 290,000 clones, with under 90% observed a single time. Each participant's cohort was designated according to participant-reported clinical history. Recovery among Cohort 3 donors was established by two negative PCRs, clearance, or symptom resolution. The rearrangement joins TRBV7-8 to TRBJ2-3, with D tentatively TRBD2 (6 bases). Sequencing used PBMCs or T cells enriched from blood (not recorded which). The clonotype comes from a woman in her thirties or forties who had recovered from COVID-19. The CDR3 DNA is TGTGCCAGCAGCTTAGGTGGAGGGCTCACAGATACGCAGTATTTT. Residues: CASSLGGGLTDTQYF.